The rows below give T cell receptor beta chains drawn from one sample of a study of technical replicates of blood from a handful of donors. The protocol was immunoSEQ multiplex PCR, while the TCRdb copy is restricted to in-frame clones and leaves out a portion. The sample shows tens of thousands of clones, just over 90% of them seen only once. The sequenced material came from T cells isolated from PBMCs. Source of these receptors: a human donor in good health. Each CDR3 is given with its conserved first and last residue. D genes are given only for firm matches. Clone sizes are given selectively: once, few, many, or a class where the clone is expanded.

clone_size: once
v_call: TRBV6-1
d_call: NA
j_call: TRBJ2-7
cdr3_nt: TGTGCCAGCAGCGGGCTAGCGAGAAAATACGAGCAGTACTTC
cdr3_aa: CASSGLARKYEQYF

clone_size: NA
v_call: TRBV10-2
d_call: NA
j_call: TRBJ1-5
cdr3_nt: TGCGCCAGCAGTGAAATCAGGGTGGGTGCCCAGCATTTT
cdr3_aa: CASSEIRVGAQHF

clone_size: NA
v_call: TRBV5-1
d_call: TRBD1
j_call: TRBJ1-1
cdr3_nt: TGCGCCAGCAGCGAGACAGGGGTATGGGCTGAAGCTTTCTTT
cdr3_aa: CASSETGVWAEAFF

clone_size: NA
v_call: TRBV11-2
d_call: NA
j_call: TRBJ2-7
cdr3_nt: TGTGCCAGCAGCCCCCATCGAGCGCGATACGAGCAGTACTTC
cdr3_aa: CASSPHRARYEQYF

clone_size: NA
v_call: TRBV6-5
d_call: TRBD1
j_call: TRBJ2-7
cdr3_nt: TGTGCCAGCAGAAACCGGGACAGGGTTTCCTACGAGCAGTACTTC
cdr3_aa: CASRNRDRVSYEQYF

clone_size: NA
v_call: TRBV5-1
d_call: TRBD1
j_call: TRBJ1-6
cdr3_nt: TGCGCCAGCAGGCCCAGACAGGGGGCGTCCCTCCACTTT
cdr3_aa: CASRPRQGASLHF

clone_size: NA
v_call: TRBV4-1
d_call: TRBD1
j_call: TRBJ1-2
cdr3_nt: TGCGCCAGCAGCCAAGTTGGACAGGGAAGATTTGGGAACTATGGCTACACCTTC
cdr3_aa: CASSQVGQGRFGNYGYTF

clone_size: NA
v_call: TRBV7-2
d_call: NA
j_call: TRBJ2-7
cdr3_nt: TGTGCCAGCAGCTTAGCGCGAACCTCCTACGAGCAGTACTTC
cdr3_aa: CASSLARTSYEQYF

clone_size: NA
v_call: TRBV2
d_call: TRBD1
j_call: TRBJ1-4
cdr3_nt: TGTGCCAGCGTACAGTACCCGGGACAGGGTAGGCTGTTTTTT
cdr3_aa: CASVQYPGQGRLFF

clone_size: NA
v_call: TRBV4-1
d_call: NA
j_call: TRBJ2-7
cdr3_nt: TGCGCCAGCAGCCAAGCGGAGGGAGCAAGACACGAGCAGTACTTC
cdr3_aa: CASSQAEGARHEQYF

clone_size: NA
v_call: TRBV7-9
d_call: NA
j_call: TRBJ2-1
cdr3_nt: TGTGCCAGCAGCTTTGTATCTAGAAATGAGCAGTTCTTC
cdr3_aa: CASSFVSRNEQFF

clone_size: once
v_call: TRBV5-6
d_call: NA
j_call: TRBJ1-1
cdr3_nt: TGTGCCAGCAGCTCAGGGACTTACACTGAAGCTTTCTTT
cdr3_aa: CASSSGTYTEAFF

clone_size: NA
v_call: TRBV30
d_call: TRBD2
j_call: TRBJ2-7
cdr3_nt: TGTGCCTGGAGTTGGGGGAGGGCCTACGAGCAGTACTTC
cdr3_aa: CAWSWGRAYEQYF

clone_size: NA
v_call: TRBV6-1
d_call: TRBD1
j_call: TRBJ2-7
cdr3_nt: TGTGCCAGCAGTGACTGGACAGGGTCCTACGAGCAGTACTTC
cdr3_aa: CASSDWTGSYEQYF

clone_size: once
v_call: TRBV6-1
d_call: TRBD1
j_call: TRBJ1-1
cdr3_nt: TGTGCCAGCAGTGAATGGAACAGGGGGACCGCTCGGGCTTTCTTT
cdr3_aa: CASSEWNRGTARAFF

clone_size: NA
v_call: TRBV21-1
d_call: NA
j_call: TRBJ1-1
cdr3_nt: TGTGCCAGCAGCAAAGATACTAGGACAGGGGGCACTGAAGCTTTCTTT
cdr3_aa: CASSKDTRTGGTEAFF

clone_size: NA
v_call: TRBV5-1
d_call: NA
j_call: TRBJ2-7
cdr3_nt: TGCGCCAGCAGCTTGGCCTGGAGGGGCGAGCAGTACTTC
cdr3_aa: CASSLAWRGEQYF

clone_size: NA
v_call: TRBV5-4
d_call: TRBD2
j_call: TRBJ2-1
cdr3_nt: TGTGCCAGCAGCGAACCGGGACTAGTCTACAATGAGCAGTTCTTC
cdr3_aa: CASSEPGLVYNEQFF

clone_size: NA
v_call: TRBV5-4
d_call: NA
j_call: TRBJ2-3
cdr3_nt: TGTGCCAGCAGCTTGTTCGGACATGCCACAGATACGCAGTATTTT
cdr3_aa: CASSLFGHATDTQYF

clone_size: NA
v_call: TRBV11-2
d_call: NA
j_call: TRBJ1-1
cdr3_nt: TGTGCCAGCAGCTTAGCAGAGGGTATGAACACTGAAGCTTTCTTT
cdr3_aa: CASSLAEGMNTEAFF